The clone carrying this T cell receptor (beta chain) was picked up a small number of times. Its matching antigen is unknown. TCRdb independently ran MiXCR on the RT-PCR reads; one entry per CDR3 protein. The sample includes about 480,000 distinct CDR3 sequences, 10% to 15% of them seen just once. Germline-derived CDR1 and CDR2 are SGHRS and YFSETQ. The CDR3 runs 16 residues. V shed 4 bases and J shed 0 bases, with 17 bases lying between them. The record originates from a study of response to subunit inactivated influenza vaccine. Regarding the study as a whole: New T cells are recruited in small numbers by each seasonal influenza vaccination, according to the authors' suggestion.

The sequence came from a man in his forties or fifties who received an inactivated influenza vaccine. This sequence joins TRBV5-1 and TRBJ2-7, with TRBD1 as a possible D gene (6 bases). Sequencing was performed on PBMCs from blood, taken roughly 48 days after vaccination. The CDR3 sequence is CASSPNYDRNSYEQYF. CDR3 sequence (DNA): TGCGCCAGCAGCCCCAACTACGACAGGAACTCCTACGAGCAGTACTTC.